This TCR beta chain was found in a study of cytomegalovirus exposure and HLA in healthy donors. Study background: Around 76% of 398 genotyped donors fell in the Caucasian-associated ancestry cluster. Whole-study findings and limits: Listed as cytomegalovirus-associated were 150 or so TCR beta chains. Presence/absence analysis assumed near-uniform sequencing depth across donors.

In the case of this clone: Its antigen remains unknown.

A multiplex PCR was run with 60 Vbeta primers and 13 Jbeta primers. Repertoires were generated with immunoSEQ multiplex PCR, while TCRdb's copy carries only in-frame clones and drops some. The table lists roughly 100,000 clones, approximately 82% of them singletons. The sequence was collected from a middle-aged man in good health and CMV-seronegative. What was sequenced was PBMCs.

The CDR3 coding sequence is TGTGCCAGTAGTAGCGACAGGGGATGGGCTCAGCCCCAGCATTTT. As protein: CASSSDRGWAQPQHF. The J gene is TRBJ1-5, the V gene TRBV19; TRBD1 aligns across 8 bases. The CDR3 is 15 amino acids. V lost 4 bases, J lost 6 bases, and 8 bases stayed unmatched. Germline loops: CDR1 LNHDA, CDR2 SQIVND (reference sequence).